This T cell receptor beta chain was captured in a study of blood T cell repertoires in COVID-19. Those who participated ranged in age from roughly 18 to 89 years and resided in 20 to 30 US areas. Recovered participants had two consecutive negative NP/OP PCR tests, healthcare professional clearance, or symptom resolution. The assay was immunoSEQ multiplex PCR, and TCRdb's table has in-frame clones only and misses some. This table holds more than 300,000 clones, 85% to 90% found once. The CDR3 has 15 amino acids. The V segment lost 0 bases and the J segment 5 bases; nucleotides outside the gene matches: 5. In germline, CDR1 is SGHRS, CDR2 YFSETQ.

This TCR was recovered from a woman under 30 who had recovered from COVID-19. The sequencing input was PBMCs or T cells enriched from blood (not recorded which). The chain recombines TRBV5-1 with TRBJ2-1; 7 nucleotides align to TRBD1. The CDR3 nucleotides are TGCGCCAGCAGCTTGGGGGACAGACAAAACAATGAGCAGTTCTTC. Translating gives CASSLGDRQNNEQFF. The full variable domain, completed using reference TRBV5-1 and TRBJ2-1, is KAGVTQTPRYLIKTRGQQVTLSCSPISGHRSVSWYQQTPGQGLQFLFEYFSETQRNKGNFPGRFSGRQFSNSRSEMNVSTLELGDSALYLCASSLGDRQNNEQFFGPGTRLTVL.